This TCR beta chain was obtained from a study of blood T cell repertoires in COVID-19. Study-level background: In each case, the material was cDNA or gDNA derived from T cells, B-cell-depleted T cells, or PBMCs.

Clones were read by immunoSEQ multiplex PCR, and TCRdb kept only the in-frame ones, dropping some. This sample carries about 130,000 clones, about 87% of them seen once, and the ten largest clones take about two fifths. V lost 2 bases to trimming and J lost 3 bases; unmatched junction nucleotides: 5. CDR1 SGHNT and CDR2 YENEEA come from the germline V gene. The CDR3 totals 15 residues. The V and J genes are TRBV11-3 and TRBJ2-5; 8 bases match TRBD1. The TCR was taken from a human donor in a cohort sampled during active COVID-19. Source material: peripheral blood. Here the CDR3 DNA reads TGTGCCAGCAGCTTAATCTCGGACAGGGAAGAGACCCAGTACTTC. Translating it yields CASSLISDREETQYF.